This entry describes one T cell receptor beta chain. The CDR3 consists of 16 residues. V was cut by 7 bases and J by 5 bases, with 20 bases left in between. CDR1 is MNHNY, CDR2 SVGAGI, per germline (reference sequence). Produced via immunoSEQ multiplex PCR; TCRdb's table is partial and in-frame only. The sample carries about 98,000 clones, around three quarters recorded once. The sample belongs to a study of control samples from healthy donors and cancer patients. The source material was blood. This clonotype was sampled from a woman aged 25 to 39 in good health. The chain employs TRBV6-6 and TRBJ1-4; no clear D. As DNA, the CDR3 is TGTGCCAGCACCAACCCGAAAGGGAACGCCAATGAAAAACTGTTTTTT. Translating it yields CASTNPKGNANEKLFF.